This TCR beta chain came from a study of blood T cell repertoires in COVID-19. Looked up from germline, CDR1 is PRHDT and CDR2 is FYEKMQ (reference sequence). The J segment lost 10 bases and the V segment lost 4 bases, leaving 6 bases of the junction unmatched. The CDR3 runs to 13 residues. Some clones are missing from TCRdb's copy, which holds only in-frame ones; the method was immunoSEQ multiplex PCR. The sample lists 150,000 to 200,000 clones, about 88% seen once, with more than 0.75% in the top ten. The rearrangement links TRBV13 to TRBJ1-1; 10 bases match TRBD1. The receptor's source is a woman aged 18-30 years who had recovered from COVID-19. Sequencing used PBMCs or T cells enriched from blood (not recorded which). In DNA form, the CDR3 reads TGTGCCAGCAGCTCTGACAGGGGGCGCTTAGCTTTCTTT. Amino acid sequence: CASSSDRGRLAFF.